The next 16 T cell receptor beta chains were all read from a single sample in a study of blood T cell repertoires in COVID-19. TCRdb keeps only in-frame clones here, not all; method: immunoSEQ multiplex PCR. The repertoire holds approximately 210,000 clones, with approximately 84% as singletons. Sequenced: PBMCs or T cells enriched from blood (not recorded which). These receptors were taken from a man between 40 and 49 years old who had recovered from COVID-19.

The CDR3 reads CASSQEDRQNTEAFF. CDR3 sequence (DNA): TGTGCCAGCAGCCAAGAGGACAGGCAGAACACTGAAGCTTTCTTT. The chain has TRBV4-2 and TRBJ1-1; 7 nucleotides align to TRBD1. This CDR3 comprises 15 residues. Germline V lookup: CDR1 LGHNA, CDR2 YNFKEQ. J lost 1 base, V lost 0 bases, and 2 bases had no gene match.

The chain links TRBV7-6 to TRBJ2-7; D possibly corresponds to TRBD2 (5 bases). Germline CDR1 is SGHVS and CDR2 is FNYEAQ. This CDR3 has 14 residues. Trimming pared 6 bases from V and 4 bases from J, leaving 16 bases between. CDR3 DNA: TGTGCCAGCAGTCCCGGGATTGCCTCTTACGAGCAGTACTTC. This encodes CASSPGIASYEQYF.

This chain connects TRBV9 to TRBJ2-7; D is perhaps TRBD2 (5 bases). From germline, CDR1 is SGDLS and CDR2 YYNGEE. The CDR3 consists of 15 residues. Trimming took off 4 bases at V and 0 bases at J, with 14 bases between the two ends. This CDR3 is CASSLAPSYSYEQYF. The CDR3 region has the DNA TGTGCCAGCAGCCTAGCCCCTTCCTACTCCTACGAGCAGTACTTC.

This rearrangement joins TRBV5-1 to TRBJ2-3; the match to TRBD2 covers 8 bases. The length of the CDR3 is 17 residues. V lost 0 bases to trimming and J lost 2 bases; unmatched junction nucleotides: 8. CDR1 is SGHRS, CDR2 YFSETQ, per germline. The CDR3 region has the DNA TGCGCCAGCAGCTTGGGTAGCGGGGACATATTCACAGATACGCAGTATTTT. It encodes CASSLGSGDIFTDTQYF.

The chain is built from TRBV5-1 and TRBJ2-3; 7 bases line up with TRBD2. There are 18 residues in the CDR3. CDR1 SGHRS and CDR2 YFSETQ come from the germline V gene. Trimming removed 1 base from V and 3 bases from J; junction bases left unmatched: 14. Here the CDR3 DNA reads TGCGCCAGCAGCTTGCGTCCCGGGAGGCCCGAAGGGACAGATACGCAGTATTTT. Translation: CASSLRPGRPEGTDTQYF.

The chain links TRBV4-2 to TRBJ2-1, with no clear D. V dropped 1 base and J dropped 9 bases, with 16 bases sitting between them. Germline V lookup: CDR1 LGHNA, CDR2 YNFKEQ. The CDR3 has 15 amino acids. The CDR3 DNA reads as TGTGCCAGCAGCCAAGGTCGCGGTGGTGGGTTTGAGCAGTTCTTC. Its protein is CASSQGRGGGFEQFF.

CDR3 region: CASSRGDGETQYF. In nucleotides, the CDR3 is TGCGCCAGCAGCCGGGGAGACGGGGAGACCCAGTACTTC. The V gene is TRBV5-1, the J gene TRBJ2-5, with a weak D call TRBD2 (5 bases). The CDR3 is made up of 13 amino acids. Germline assignment: CDR1 SGHRS and CDR2 YFSETQ. Trimming took 4 bases from V and 5 from J, leaving 12 bases between them.

The CDR3 DNA sequence: TGTGCCAGCAGCCCCCAGACTTCGGGTGTTGGTGAAAAACTGTTTTTT. It yields the protein CASSPQTSGVGEKLFF. This chain connects TRBV7-2 to TRBJ1-4; D not certain. This CDR3 contains 16 residues. The germline CDR1 and CDR2 sequences are SGHTA and FQGNSA. The germline V and J ends were trimmed by 5 bases and 7 bases, with 20 bases remaining between them.

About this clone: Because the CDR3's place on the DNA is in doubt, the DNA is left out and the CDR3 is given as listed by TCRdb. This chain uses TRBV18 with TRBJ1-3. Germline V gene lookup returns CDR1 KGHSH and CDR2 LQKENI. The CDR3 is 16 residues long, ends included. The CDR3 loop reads CASSPSVRSQLNTIYF.

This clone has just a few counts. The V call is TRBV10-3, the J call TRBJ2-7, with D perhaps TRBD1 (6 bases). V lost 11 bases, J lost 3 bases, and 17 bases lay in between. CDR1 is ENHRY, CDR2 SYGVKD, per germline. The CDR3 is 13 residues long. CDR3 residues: CAVSGVRGYEQYF. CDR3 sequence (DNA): TGTGCCGTGAGTGGCGTCAGGGGCTACGAGCAGTACTTC.

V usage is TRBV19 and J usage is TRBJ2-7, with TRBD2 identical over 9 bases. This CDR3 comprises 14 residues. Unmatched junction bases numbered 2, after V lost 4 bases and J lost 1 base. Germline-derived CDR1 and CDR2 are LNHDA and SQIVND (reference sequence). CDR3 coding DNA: TGTGCCAGTAGTACTCTAGCGGGGTCCTACGAGCAGTACTTC. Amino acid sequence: CASSTLAGSYEQYF.

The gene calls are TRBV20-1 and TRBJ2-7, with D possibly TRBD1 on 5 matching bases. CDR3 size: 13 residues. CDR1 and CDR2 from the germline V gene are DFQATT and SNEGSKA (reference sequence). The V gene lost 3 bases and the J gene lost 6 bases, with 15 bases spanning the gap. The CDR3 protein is CSASKQGLSEQYF. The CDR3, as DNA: TGCAGTGCTAGTAAGCAGGGTTTGAGCGAGCAGTACTTC.

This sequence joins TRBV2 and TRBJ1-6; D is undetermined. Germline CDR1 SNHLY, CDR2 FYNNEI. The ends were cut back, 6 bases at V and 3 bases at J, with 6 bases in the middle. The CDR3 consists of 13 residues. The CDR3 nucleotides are TGTGCCAGCAGACTCGACTATAATTCACCCCTCCACTTT. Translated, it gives CASRLDYNSPLHF.

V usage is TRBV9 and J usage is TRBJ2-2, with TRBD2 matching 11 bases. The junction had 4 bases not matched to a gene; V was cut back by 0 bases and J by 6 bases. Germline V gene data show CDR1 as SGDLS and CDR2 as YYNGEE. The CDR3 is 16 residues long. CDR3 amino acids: CASSVGVLAGAGELFF. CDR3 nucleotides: TGTGCCAGCAGCGTAGGGGTACTAGCGGGAGCCGGGGAGCTGTTTTTT.

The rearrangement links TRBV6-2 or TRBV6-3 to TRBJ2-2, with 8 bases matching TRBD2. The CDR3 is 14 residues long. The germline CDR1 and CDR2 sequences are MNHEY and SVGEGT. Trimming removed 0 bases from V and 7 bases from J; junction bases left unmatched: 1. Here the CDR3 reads CASSYSSGSGELFF. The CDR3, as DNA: TGTGCCAGCAGTTACTCGAGCGGGAGCGGGGAGCTGTTTTTT.

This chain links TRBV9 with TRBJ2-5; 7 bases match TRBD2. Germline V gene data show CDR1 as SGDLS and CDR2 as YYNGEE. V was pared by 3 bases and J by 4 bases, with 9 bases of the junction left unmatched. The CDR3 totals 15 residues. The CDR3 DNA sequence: TGTGCCAGCAGCGGGGGAGCGGGAAACAGAGAGACCCAGTACTTC. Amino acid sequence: CASSGGAGNRETQYF.